Here is one TCR beta chain with its context. Its antigen remains unknown. Libraries were prepared by immunoSEQ multiplex PCR; TCRdb keeps only in-frame clonotypes and omits some of them. The table lists about 27,000 clones, about 80% of them singletons. Expansion of antigen-specific CD4+ T cells with viral peptide pools was carried out by the ViraFEST assay before sequencing. Between days 9 and 10 of culture, CD4+ T cells were separated out. According to PCR results, the person was infected with SARS-CoV-2 between March and December 2020. IL-2 at roughly 9.7 IU/ml and peptides at around 9.1 ug/ml were added to cultured PBMC, around 2.2 million per well. The data belong to a study of vaccination effects on CD4 cells after COVID-19. About the research overall: Sample provision by two convalescent patients occurred 16 days and one week before vaccination.

Overall study results and limits: Mainly new clones induced by vaccination were found among post-vaccine spike-reactive clones in convalescents. After vaccination, at late timepoints, clones induced by infection and by vaccine contracted markedly.

Material: CD4+ T cells from PBMCs cultured with HCoV-NL63 spike peptides, obtained before COVID-19 vaccination. The receptor was derived from a human donor who had a prior SARS-CoV-2 infection.

In DNA form, the CDR3 reads TGTGCCAGTAGTATGAAGGTCAATGAGCAGTTCTTC. This encodes CASSMKVNEQFF. This chain uses TRBV19 with TRBJ2-1; no reliable D call. The CDR3 runs 12 residues. Trimming removed 3 bases at V and 6 bases at J, with 6 bases between. Germline-derived CDR1 and CDR2 are LNHDA and SQIVND (reference sequence).